The 32 T cell receptor beta chains in this list originate from one sample, sequenced in a study of regulatory T cells in long-lasting Graves disease. Arm-PCR of CDR3 regions and iRepertoire HTBI primers were used to build TCR beta libraries. TCRdb reprocessed the multiplex PCR reads via MiXCR and lists one record per CDR3 protein. The sample includes about 290,000 distinct CDR3 sequences, 20% to 25% of them seen just once. Regarding time point: persistent/refractory GD, antithyroid drugs over 5 years with positive TRAb. PBMC-extracted RNA yielded the TCR library. The sample was peripheral blood mononuclear cells (PBMCs), taken when the disease was refractory, from a patient treated with antithyroid drugs. All receptors come from a female donor with Graves disease.

About this clonotype: This may be a read error: a much more frequent sequence differs by one nucleotide. The chain recombines TRBV13 with TRBJ2-7; D tentatively reads TRBD1 or TRBD2 (5 bases each). This CDR3 has 14 residues. Per germline, CDR1 PRHDT and CDR2 FYEKMQ (reference sequence). The DNA of the CDR3 is TGTGTCAGCAGCTTAGAGAGGGACGCCTACGAGCAGTACTTC. Its protein is CVSSLERDAYEQYF.

This clonotype was seen ten or more times. This chain joins TRBV7-9 and TRBJ2-2; D is unclear. The CDR3 contains 14 residues. From germline, CDR1 is SEHNR and CDR2 FQNEAQ (reference sequence). V lost 5 bases, J lost 3 bases, and 10 bases lay in between. CDR3 nucleotides: TGTGCCAGCAGCATGCACCTAGACACCGGGGAGCTGTTTTTT. Translation gives CASSMHLDTGELFF.

This clonotype was seen repeatedly, ten times or more. This chain joins TRBV4-1 and TRBJ1-2, with 9 bases identical to TRBD1. There are 15 residues in the CDR3. CDR1 is MGHRA and CDR2 is YSYEKL in the germline V gene. V shed 4 bases and J 4 bases; nucleotides not matched to a gene: 7. The CDR3 DNA reads TGCGCCAGCAGCCGAGACACAGGGGGCGGCTATGGCTACACCTTC. This encodes CASSRDTGGGYGYTF.

This clonotype has a handful of counts. One junction end disagrees with the germline gene, perhaps due to a read error. The J gene is TRBJ1-3, the V gene TRBV3-1; D remains ambiguous. Germline V gene lookup returns CDR1 LGHDT and CDR2 YNNKEL (reference sequence). The CDR3 is made up of 11 amino acids. CDR3 residues: CASSQGTSRAF. The CDR3 DNA follows: TGTGCCAGCAGCCAAGGAACATCAAGGGCTTTT.

The chain employs TRBV6-1 and TRBJ2-2; 9 bases map to TRBD2. The CDR3 runs 15 residues. CDR1 is MNHNS and CDR2 is SASEGT in the germline V gene. The junction had 4 bases not matched to a gene; V was cut back by 5 bases and J by 3 bases. The CDR3 DNA is TGTGCCAGCAGTCCCCTAGCGGGGCACACCGGGGAGCTGTTTTTT. Protein product: CASSPLAGHTGELFF.

Remarks on this clonotype: A single base is all that separates this from a far larger clone, so a read error is likely. V gene TRBV11-1 combines with J gene TRBJ2-7; perhaps TRBD2 as D (6 bases). The CDR3 loop spans 14 amino acids. CDR1 is SGHAT, CDR2 FQDESV, per germline (reference sequence). Trimming removed 4 bases at V and 7 bases at J, with 17 bases between. CDR3 residues: CASSSGYLAREQYF. In DNA form, the CDR3 reads TGTGCCAGCAGCTCAGGTTATCTAGCGAGGGAGCAGTACTTC.

This clonotype has at least ten counts. The chain links TRBV12-5 to TRBJ2-4, with a tentative D call TRBD2 (5 bases). With 0 bases removed from V and 3 bases from J, the gap between germline ends came to 27 bases. CDR1 is LGHNT and CDR2 is FRNRAP in the germline V gene. This CDR3 is built from 21 residues. The CDR3 DNA follows: TGTGCTAGTGGTTTGGTAGGATCGCTGTTTGGAGGTCGAAGAGGCAAAAACATTCAGTACTTC. Amino acid sequence: CASGLVGSLFGGRRGKNIQYF. Full variable domain (rest looked up from reference TRBV12-5 and TRBJ2-4): DARVTQTPRHKVTEMGQEVTMRCQPILGHNTVFWYRQTMMQGLELLAYFRNRAPLDDSGMPKDRFSAEMPDATLATLKIQPSEPRDSAVYFCASGLVGSLFGGRRGKNIQYFGAGTRLSVL.

This clonotype was seen many times. The V gene is TRBV11-2, the J gene TRBJ1-5; tentative D call: TRBD1 (6 bases). The CDR3 is 13 residues long. Trimming left V 5 bases short and J 7 bases short, with 12 bases between. Germline-derived CDR1 and CDR2 are SGHAT and FQNNGV. CDR3 protein: CASSLYRDQPQHF. Written as DNA, the CDR3 is TGTGCCAGCAGCCTGTACAGGGACCAGCCCCAGCATTTT.

This clonotype was recorded a few times. The CDR3: CASSFTGRNTEAFF. The CDR3 nucleotides read TGCGCCAGCAGCTTTACAGGGAGGAACACTGAAGCTTTCTTT. The chain uses TRBV5-1 and TRBJ1-1, with D perhaps matching TRBD1 (6 bases). Germline lookup yields CDR1 SGHRS and CDR2 YFSETQ. The CDR3 is 14 amino acids. V was clipped by 2 bases and J by 1 base, with 9 bases between them. The complete variable domain, with remaining parts taken from reference TRBV5-1 and TRBJ1-1, reads KAGVTQTPRYLIKTRGQQVTLSCSPISGHRSVSWYQQTPGQGLQFLFEYFSETQRNKGNFPGRFSGRQFSNSRSEMNVSTLELGDSALYLCASSFTGRNTEAFFGQGTRLTVV.

As for this clonotype: A much bigger clone sits one base away, suggesting this may be a read error. The chain uses TRBV6-4 and TRBJ1-5; 7 bases map to TRBD1. This CDR3 contains 16 residues. CDR1 and CDR2 (germline): MRHNA, SNTAGT. Trimming at V came to 5 bases and at J to 3 bases, leaving 10 bases not matched to a gene. The DNA for the CDR3 is TGTGCCAGCAGTATCGCCTGGGACAGCTCCAATCAGCCCCAGCATTTT. Protein: CASSIAWDSSNQPQHF.

The rearrangement links TRBV2 to TRBJ1-5; maybe TRBD1 (5 bases). V was trimmed by 3 bases and J by 3 bases, leaving 9 bases between them. CDR1 and CDR2 (germline): SNHLY, FYNNEI. The CDR3 has 14 amino acids. The CDR3 loop reads CASSDGAANQPQHF. DNA for the CDR3: TGTGCCAGCAGTGATGGGGCAGCCAATCAGCCCCAGCATTTT.

This clonotype has only a few counts. V is TRBV30 and J is TRBJ2-7; 7 bases agree with TRBD1. CDR3 length: 13 amino acids. The ends lost 6 bases at V and 4 bases at J; junction bases unmatched: 9. The germline CDR1 and CDR2 sequences are GTSNPN and SVGIG (reference sequence). The CDR3 sequence is CACQTGFGYEQYF. Here the CDR3 DNA reads TGTGCCTGCCAGACAGGGTTCGGGTACGAGCAGTACTTC. Full variable domain (remainder filled in from reference TRBV30 and TRBJ2-7): SQTIHQWPATLVQPVGSPLSLECTVEGTSNPNLYWYRQAAGRGLQLLFYSVGIGQISSEVPQNLSASRPQDRQFILSSKKLLLSDSGFYLCACQTGFGYEQYFGPGTRLTVT.

This clonotype was detected many times. J is TRBJ2-7 and V is TRBV7-2; D might be TRBD1 (6 bases). Trimming cost V 4 bases and J 1 base, with 11 bases left between them. CDR3 length: 14 amino acids. The V gene's germline CDR1 is SGHTA and CDR2 FQGNSA. The CDR3 here is CASSSVQGSYEQYF. DNA for the CDR3: TGTGCCAGCAGCTCCGTTCAGGGGTCCTACGAGCAGTACTTC. Supplemented by reference TRBV7-2 and TRBJ2-7, the full variable domain reads GAGVSQSPSNKVTEKGKDVELRCDPISGHTALYWYRQSLGQGLEFLIYFQGNSAPDKSGLPSDRFSAERTGGSVSTLTIQRTQQEDSAVYLCASSSVQGSYEQYFGPGTRLTVT.

This clonotype was detected many times. J is TRBJ1-1 and V is TRBV30; unclear D gene. This CDR3 comprises 11 residues. Germline V lookup: CDR1 GTSNPN, CDR2 SVGIG (reference sequence). The CDR3 sequence is CAATPTTEAFF. CDR3 sequence (DNA): TGTGCTGCCACACCGACCACTGAAGCTTTCTTT.

The sample holds a few counts of this clonotype. The chain joins TRBV2 to TRBJ2-7, with D maybe TRBD2 (5 bases). The CDR3 contains 15 residues. V lost 6 bases to trimming and J lost 3 bases, with 18 bases between them. Germline V gene lookup returns CDR1 SNHLY and CDR2 FYNNEI. For the CDR3, the DNA is TGTGCCAGCAGGGCACTTGCGAGGGCCAGCTACGAGCAGTACTTC. Its translation is CASRALARASYEQYF.

This clonotype was picked up many times. J is TRBJ2-5 and V is TRBV30; the D is unclear. There are 14 residues in the CDR3. Germline loops: CDR1 GTSNPN, CDR2 SVGIG (reference sequence). Trimming took 2 bases from V and 5 from J, leaving 15 bases between them. The CDR3: CAWSSGQIGETQYF. For the CDR3, the DNA is TGTGCCTGGAGTTCCGGGCAGATTGGGGAGACCCAGTACTTC.

This clonotype was picked up a small number of times. This may arise from a read error, as a much more abundant clone is one base away. The chain uses TRBV30 and TRBJ1-6; D is unresolved. The CDR3 contains 15 residues. V lost 0 bases to trimming and J lost 6 bases, with 12 bases between them. Germline CDR1 and CDR2: GTSNPN and SVGIG (reference sequence). The CDR3 spells CAWSVRAVSNSPLHF. The CDR3 bases are TGTGCCTGGAGTGTACGGGCAGTCAGTAATTCACCCCTCCACTTT.

This clonotype turned up a few times. The chain recombines TRBV11-2 with TRBJ2-3, with a weak D call TRBD2 (5 bases). Germline V gene data show CDR1 as SGHAT and CDR2 as FQNNGV. The length of the CDR3 is 16 residues. V shed 3 bases and J shed 3 bases, with 16 bases lying between them. CDR3 loop: CASSFAGTSGTDTQYF. For the CDR3, the DNA is TGTGCCAGCAGCTTCGCGGGTACTAGTGGAACAGATACGCAGTATTTT.

The chain has TRBV6-1 and TRBJ2-7, with 9 bases lining up with TRBD2. Germline-derived CDR1 and CDR2 are MNHNS and SASEGT. The CDR3 is 16 amino acids. The J segment lost 3 bases and the V segment lost 5 bases, leaving 11 bases of the junction unmatched. The CDR3 loop is CASSNLGLAGNYEQYF. Here the CDR3 DNA reads TGTGCCAGCAGTAATTTAGGTCTAGCGGGGAACTACGAGCAGTACTTC.

This clonotype showed up many times. The chain recombines TRBV30 with TRBJ1-2; no firm D call. The CDR3 has 12 residues. V was trimmed by 5 bases and J by 4 bases, leaving 11 bases between them. CDR1 and CDR2 from the germline V gene are GTSNPN and SVGIG (reference sequence). The CDR3: CAWVGVSYGYTF. CDR3 DNA sequence: TGTGCCTGGGTCGGGGTTTCCTATGGCTACACCTTC. Full variable domain (rest looked up from reference TRBV30 and TRBJ1-2): SQTIHQWPATLVQPVGSPLSLECTVEGTSNPNLYWYRQAAGRGLQLLFYSVGIGQISSEVPQNLSASRPQDRQFILSSKKLLLSDSGFYLCAWVGVSYGYTFGSGTRLTVV.

This clonotype came up many times. V and J are TRBV2 and TRBJ2-2, with D possibly being TRBD1 (5 bases). Trimming stripped 6 bases from V and 6 bases from J, with 17 bases between. This CDR3 is built from 15 residues. CDR1 is SNHLY and CDR2 is FYNNEI in the germline V gene. The CDR3 spells CASSTDLQDAGELFF. CDR3 in DNA: TGTGCCAGCAGCACCGATTTACAGGACGCCGGGGAGCTGTTTTTT.

The chain uses TRBV7-9 and TRBJ2-2; no clear D. CDR1 is SEHNR, CDR2 FQNEAQ, per germline (reference sequence). The CDR3 spans 12 residues. V lost 5 bases and J 6 bases, leaving 7 bases between the germline ends. DNA of the CDR3: TGTGCCAGCAGCCCGTTTTCCGGGGAGCTGTTTTTT. Amino acids: CASSPFSGELFF.

Many counts were recorded for this clonotype. The chain is built from TRBV7-8 and TRBJ1-3; D uncertain. The germline V gene encodes CDR1 SGHVS and CDR2 FQNEAQ. The CDR3 consists of 14 residues. The V and J ends lost 2 bases and 1 base respectively, with 6 bases between them. The CDR3 is CASSLIWSGNTIYF. The CDR3 DNA follows: TGTGCCAGCAGCTTAATCTGGTCTGGAAACACCATATATTTT. Supplemented by reference TRBV7-8 and TRBJ1-3, the full variable domain reads GAGVSQSPRYKVAKRGQDVALRCDPISGHVSLFWYQQALGQGPEFLTYFQNEAQLDKSGLPSDRFFAERPEGSVSTLKIQRTQQEDSAVYLCASSLIWSGNTIYFGEGSWLTVV.

The genes are TRBV27 and TRBJ2-5; a weak D match, TRBD1 (5 bases). Trimming left V 8 bases short and J 5 bases short, with 9 bases between. CDR1 is MNHEY, CDR2 SMNVEV, per germline (reference sequence). The CDR3 has 11 amino acids. In DNA, the CDR3 is TGTGCCAGCCCAGGGTTGGAGACCCAGTACTTC. The encoded protein is CASPGLETQYF.

This clonotype was seen once. The gene calls are TRBV7-9 and TRBJ2-5, with D hard to call. The CDR3 is 14 amino acids. V was clipped by 5 bases and J by 0 bases, with 10 bases between them. CDR1 SEHNR and CDR2 FQNEAQ come from the germline V gene (reference sequence). The CDR3 protein is CASSLSRYQETQYF. The CDR3, as DNA: TGTGCCAGCAGCCTTTCGAGGTACCAAGAGACCCAGTACTTC.

This clonotype has a count of ten or more. This chain links TRBV6-1 with TRBJ2-7; 11 bases align to TRBD2. The J segment lost 7 bases and the V segment lost 5 bases, leaving 16 bases of the junction unmatched. Germline lookup yields CDR1 MNHNS and CDR2 SASEGT. CDR3 length: 17 residues. The CDR3 region is CASSNPPGTSGRGEQYF. CDR3 in DNA: TGTGCCAGCAGTAACCCTCCAGGGACTAGCGGCCGAGGTGAGCAGTACTTC.

In nucleotides, the CDR3 is TGCGCCAGCAGCCAAGATCGAAAGGGGGGAGGCCCACGGCCCGGGGAGCTGTTTTTT. Protein: CASSQDRKGGGPRPGELFF. The rearrangement links TRBV4-1 to TRBJ2-2, with D perhaps assigned TRBD1 or TRBD2 (6 bases each). Germline CDR1 MGHRA, CDR2 YSYEKL. Trimming left V 0 bases short and J 6 bases short, with 23 bases between. This CDR3 has 19 residues.

This clonotype was observed a few times. This chain links TRBV20-1 with TRBJ2-5, with a possible D match to TRBD1 (6 bases). The CDR3 spans 14 residues. Germline lookup yields CDR1 DFQATT and CDR2 SNEGSKA (reference sequence). The germline V and J ends were trimmed by 4 bases and 2 bases, with 14 bases remaining between them. The CDR3: CSATGTLVQETQYF. The CDR3 DNA reads as TGCAGTGCTACCGGGACACTGGTACAAGAGACCCAGTACTTC.

The gene calls are TRBV7-8 and TRBJ2-7; unclear D gene. The CDR3 spans 17 residues. V gave up 5 bases and J gave up 0 bases, with 20 bases separating them. From germline, CDR1 is SGHVS and CDR2 FQNEAQ. Here the CDR3 DNA reads TGTGCCAGCAGCCCGAATGCAGGTAGCTCCCTCTCCTACGAGCAGTACTTC. Protein product: CASSPNAGSSLSYEQYF.

The chain is built from TRBV5-4 and TRBJ2-7; 10 bases align to TRBD2. The CDR3 has 16 residues. Trimming removed 4 bases from V and 1 base from J; junction bases left unmatched: 8. CDR1 and CDR2 from the germline V gene are SGHNT and YYREEE (reference sequence). The CDR3 sequence is CASSAPASGRSYEQYF. The CDR3 region has the DNA TGTGCCAGCAGCGCCCCTGCTAGCGGGAGATCCTACGAGCAGTACTTC.

In its sample, this clonotype was seen once. The chain has TRBV4-3 and TRBJ1-1; D may be TRBD1 (6 bases). Germline-derived CDR1 and CDR2 are LGHNA and YSLEER. The CDR3 has 15 amino acids. Trimming pared 0 bases from V and 7 bases from J, leaving 15 bases between. CDR3 bases: TGCGCCAGCAGCCAAGAAACAGGGCGAGAAGGTGAAGCTTTCTTT. Translation gives CASSQETGREGEAFF.

The chain is built from TRBV12-5 and TRBJ2-3; D gene uncertain. Trimming stripped 2 bases from V and 10 bases from J, with 10 bases between. The CDR3 has 12 amino acids. CDR1 and CDR2 from the germline V gene are LGHNT and FRNRAP. CDR3: CASGLSVGAQYF. CDR3 coding DNA: TGTGCTAGTGGTTTGTCGGTGGGCGCGCAGTATTTT.